This TCR beta chain was identified during a study of shared T cell receptors in the human thymus. Libraries were prepared by immunoSEQ multiplex PCR; TCRdb keeps only in-frame clonotypes and omits some of them. Among approximately 490,000 clones listed, approximately 80% were seen once. This clone appeared a few times. Trimming took off 0 bases at V and 6 bases at J, with 15 bases between the two ends. This CDR3 contains 16 residues. The germline CDR1 and CDR2 sequences are LNHDA and SQIVND (reference sequence). These data also featured in a second study, about human thymus T cells.

Sequences were obtained from thymocytes. The TCR originated in a boy under two years old with a congenital heart defect. The rearrangement uses TRBV19 and TRBJ2-1; possibly TRBD2 for D (5 bases). DNA for the CDR3: TGTGCCAGTAGTATAGATCTGAGGGCCACCGGCAATGAGCAGTTCTTC. Translated: CASSIDLRATGNEQFF. Drawing the rest from reference TRBV19 and TRBJ2-1, the complete variable domain is DGGITQSPKYLFRKEGQNVTLSCEQNLNHDAMYWYRQDPGQGLRLIYYSQIVNDFQKGDIAEGYSVSREKKESFPLTVTSAQKNPTAFYLCASSIDLRATGNEQFFGPGTRLTVL.